The clone carrying this TCR beta chain has ten or more counts. Antigen: not known. This sample stems from a study of T cell repertoires in cytomegalovirus infection. At the level of the study: Both recently identified HLA-C-restricted and well-studied HLA-B-restricted CMV epitopes were used in the study.

From germline, CDR1 is LNHDA and CDR2 SQIVND (reference sequence). The V and J ends lost 7 bases and 6 bases respectively, with 19 bases between them. This CDR3 region has 15 residues. TCRdb re-derived calls from the reads in MiXCR, one entry per CDR3 protein. The profile covers roughly 350,000 distinct CDR3 sequences, with about 35% appearing a single time and approximately 13% taken by the ten largest. The sample here was cultured PBMCs, taken from culture after CMV antigen stimulation. This sequence joins TRBV19 and TRBJ2-1; tentative D call: TRBD1 (7 bases). This clonotype originated in a human donor in good health (CMV status not recorded). Some clones in this sample may be carry-over from other donors' samples. The CDR3 sequence is CASKGFRGVINEQFF. CDR3 nucleotides: TGTGCCAGTAAAGGTTTCAGGGGGGTCATCAATGAGCAGTTCTTC. Supplemented by reference TRBV19 and TRBJ2-1, the full variable domain reads DGGITQSPKYLFRKEGQNVTLSCEQNLNHDAMYWYRQDPGQGLRLIYYSQIVNDFQKGDIAEGYSVSREKKESFPLTVTSAQKNPTAFYLCASKGFRGVINEQFFGPGTRLTVL.